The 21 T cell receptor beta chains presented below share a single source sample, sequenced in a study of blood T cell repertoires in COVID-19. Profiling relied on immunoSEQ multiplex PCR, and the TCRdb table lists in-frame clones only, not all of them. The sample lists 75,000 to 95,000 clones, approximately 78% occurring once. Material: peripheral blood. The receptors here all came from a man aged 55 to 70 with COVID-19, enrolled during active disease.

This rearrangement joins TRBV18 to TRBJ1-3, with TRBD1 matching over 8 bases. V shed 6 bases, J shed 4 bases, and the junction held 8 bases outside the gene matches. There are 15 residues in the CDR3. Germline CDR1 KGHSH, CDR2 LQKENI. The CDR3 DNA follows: TGTGCCAGCTCGCCGGACAGGGTGCTCGGAAACACCATATATTTT. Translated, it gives CASSPDRVLGNTIYF.

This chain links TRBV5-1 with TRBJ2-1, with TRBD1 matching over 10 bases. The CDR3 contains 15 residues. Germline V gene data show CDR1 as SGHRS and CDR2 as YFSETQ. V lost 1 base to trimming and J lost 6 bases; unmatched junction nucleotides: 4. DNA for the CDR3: TGCGCCAGCAGCTTGCTCAGGACAGGGGGCAATGAGCAGTTCTTC. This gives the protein CASSLLRTGGNEQFF.

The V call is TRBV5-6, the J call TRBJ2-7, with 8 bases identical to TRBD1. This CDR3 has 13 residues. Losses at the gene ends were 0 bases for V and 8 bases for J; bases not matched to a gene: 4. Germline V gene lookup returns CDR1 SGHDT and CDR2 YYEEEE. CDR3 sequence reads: CASSLGTGMKQYF. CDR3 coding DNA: TGTGCCAGCAGCTTGGGGACAGGGATGAAGCAGTACTTC.

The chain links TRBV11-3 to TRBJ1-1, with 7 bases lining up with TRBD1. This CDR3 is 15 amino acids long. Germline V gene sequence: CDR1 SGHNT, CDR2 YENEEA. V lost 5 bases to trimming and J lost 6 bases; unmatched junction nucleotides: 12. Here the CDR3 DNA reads TGTGCCAGCAGCACCGACAGGGCGGGTGCCGCTGAAGCTTTCTTT. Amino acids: CASSTDRAGAAEAFF. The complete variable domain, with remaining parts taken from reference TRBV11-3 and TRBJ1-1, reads EAGVVQSPRYKIIEKKQPVAFWCNPISGHNTLYWYLQNLGQGPELLIRYENEEAVDDSQLPKDRFSAERLKGVDSTLKIQPAELGDSAVYLCASSTDRAGAAEAFFGQGTRLTVV.

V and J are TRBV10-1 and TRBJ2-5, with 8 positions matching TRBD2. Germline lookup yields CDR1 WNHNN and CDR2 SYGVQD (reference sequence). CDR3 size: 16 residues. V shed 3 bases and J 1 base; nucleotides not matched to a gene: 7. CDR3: CASSDILGLAQETQYF. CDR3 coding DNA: TGCGCCAGCAGTGATATACTAGGACTAGCCCAAGAGACCCAGTACTTC.

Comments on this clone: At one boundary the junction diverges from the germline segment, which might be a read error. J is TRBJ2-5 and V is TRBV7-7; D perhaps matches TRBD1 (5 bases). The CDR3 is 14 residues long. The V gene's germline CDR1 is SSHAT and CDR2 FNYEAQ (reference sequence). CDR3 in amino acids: CASSSGRAKETQYF. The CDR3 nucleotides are TGTGCTAGCAGCTCCGGCAGGGCTAAAGAGACCCAGTACTTC.

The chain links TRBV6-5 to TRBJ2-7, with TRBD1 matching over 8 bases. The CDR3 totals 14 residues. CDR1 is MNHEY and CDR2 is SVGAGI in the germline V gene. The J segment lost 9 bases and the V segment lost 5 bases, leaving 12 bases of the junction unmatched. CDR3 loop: CASSLRQGNSGQYF. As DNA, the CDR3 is TGTGCCAGCAGTCTTCGACAGGGGAATTCAGGGCAGTACTTC.

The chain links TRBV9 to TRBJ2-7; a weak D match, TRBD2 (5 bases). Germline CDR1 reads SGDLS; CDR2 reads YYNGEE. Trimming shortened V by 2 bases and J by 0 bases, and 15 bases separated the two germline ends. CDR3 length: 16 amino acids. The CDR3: CASSVSAGGSSYEQYF. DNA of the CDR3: TGTGCCAGCAGCGTGTCCGCGGGCGGAAGCTCCTACGAGCAGTACTTC. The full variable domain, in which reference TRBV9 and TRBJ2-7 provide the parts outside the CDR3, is DSGVTQTPKHLITATGQRVTLRCSPRSGDLSVYWYQQSLDQGLQFLIQYYNGEERAKGNILERFSAQQFPDLHSELNLSSLELGDSALYFCASSVSAGGSSYEQYFGPGTRLTVT.

CDR3 sequence reads: CASSMSQGNQPQHF. The CDR3 DNA sequence: TGTGCCAGCAGTATGAGCCAGGGAAATCAGCCCCAGCATTTT. The chain uses TRBV6-5 and TRBJ1-5, with D perhaps matching TRBD1 (5 bases). This CDR3 is built from 14 residues. Germline CDR1 and CDR2: MNHEY and SVGAGI. Deletions cut 5 bases from V and 4 bases from J, with 12 bases between.

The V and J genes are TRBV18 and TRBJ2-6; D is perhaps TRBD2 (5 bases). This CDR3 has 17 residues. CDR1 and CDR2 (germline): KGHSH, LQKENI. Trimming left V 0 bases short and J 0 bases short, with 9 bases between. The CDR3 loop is CASSPPVRGSGANVLTF. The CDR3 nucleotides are TGTGCCAGCTCACCACCGGTCCGGGGCTCTGGGGCCAACGTCCTGACTTTC.

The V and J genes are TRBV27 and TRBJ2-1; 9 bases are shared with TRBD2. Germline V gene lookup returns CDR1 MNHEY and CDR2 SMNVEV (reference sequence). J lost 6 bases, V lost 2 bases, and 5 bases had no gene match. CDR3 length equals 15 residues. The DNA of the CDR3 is TGTGCCAGCAGTTTAGTAGCGGGAGTTACCAATGAGCAGTTCTTC. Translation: CASSLVAGVTNEQFF.

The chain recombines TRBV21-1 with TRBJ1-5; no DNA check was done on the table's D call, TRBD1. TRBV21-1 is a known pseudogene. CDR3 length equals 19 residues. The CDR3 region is CASSKVCAGQGSRNQPQHF. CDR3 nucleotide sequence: TGTGCCAGCAGCAAAGTATGCGCGGGACAGGGAAGCCGCAATCAGCCCCAGCATTTT.

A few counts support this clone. This CDR3 reads CASSPAAGATGGNQPQHF. For the CDR3, the DNA is TGTGCCAGTAGTCCGGCGGCAGGGGCCACTGGTGGCAATCAGCCCCAGCATTTT. V usage is TRBV19 and J usage is TRBJ1-5; a weak D match, TRBD1 (6 bases). Per germline, CDR1 LNHDA and CDR2 SQIVND (reference sequence). With 5 bases removed from V and 2 bases from J, the gap between germline ends came to 22 bases. The CDR3 covers 18 residues.

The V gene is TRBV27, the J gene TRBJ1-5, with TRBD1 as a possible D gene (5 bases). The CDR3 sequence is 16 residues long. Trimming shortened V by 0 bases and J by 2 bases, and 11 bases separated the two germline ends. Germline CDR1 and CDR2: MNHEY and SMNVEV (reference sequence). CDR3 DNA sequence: TGTGCCAGCAGTTTATCTGGGGGGTTCGGCAATCAGCCCCAGCATTTT. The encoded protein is CASSLSGGFGNQPQHF.

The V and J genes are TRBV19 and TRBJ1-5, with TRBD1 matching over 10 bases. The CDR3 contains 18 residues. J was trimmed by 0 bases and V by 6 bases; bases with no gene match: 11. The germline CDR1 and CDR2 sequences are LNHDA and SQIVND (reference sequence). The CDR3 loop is CASRQGQGQLYSNQPQHF. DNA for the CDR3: TGTGCCAGTAGACAGGGACAGGGGCAACTTTATAGCAATCAGCCCCAGCATTTT.

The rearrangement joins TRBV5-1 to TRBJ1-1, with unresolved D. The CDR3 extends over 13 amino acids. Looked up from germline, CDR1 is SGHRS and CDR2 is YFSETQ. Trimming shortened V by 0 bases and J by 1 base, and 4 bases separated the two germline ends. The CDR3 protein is CASSLASNTEAFF. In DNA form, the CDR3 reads TGCGCCAGCAGCTTGGCCTCGAACACTGAAGCTTTCTTT.

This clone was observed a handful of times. The CDR3 sequence: CASSIRSSGTKNIQYF. The CDR3 DNA follows: TGTGCCAGTAGTATAAGGTCTAGCGGGACCAAAAACATTCAGTACTTC. This chain joins TRBV19 and TRBJ2-4; 9 bases are shared with TRBD2. This CDR3 has 16 residues. Germline V lookup: CDR1 LNHDA, CDR2 SQIVND (reference sequence). Trimming cost V 2 bases and J 2 bases; bases outside gene matches: 4.

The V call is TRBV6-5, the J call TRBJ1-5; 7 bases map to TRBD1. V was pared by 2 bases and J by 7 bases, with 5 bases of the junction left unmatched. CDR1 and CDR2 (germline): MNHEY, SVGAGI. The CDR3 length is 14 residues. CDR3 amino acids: CASSYTGAGQPQHF. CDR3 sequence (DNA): TGTGCCAGCAGTTACACAGGGGCGGGCCAGCCCCAGCATTTT.

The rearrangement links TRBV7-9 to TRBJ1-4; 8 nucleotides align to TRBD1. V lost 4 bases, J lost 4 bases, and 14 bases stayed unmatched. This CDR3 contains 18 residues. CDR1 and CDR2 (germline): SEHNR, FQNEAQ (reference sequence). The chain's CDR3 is CASSSTGTGLGGNEKLFF. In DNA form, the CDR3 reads TGTGCCAGCAGCTCAACCGGGACAGGCCTCGGTGGTAATGAAAAACTGTTTTTT. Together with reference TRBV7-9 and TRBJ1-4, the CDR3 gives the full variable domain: DTGVSQNPRHKITKRGQNVTFRCDPISEHNRLYWYRQTLGQGPEFLTYFQNEAQLEKSRLLSDRFSAERPKGSFSTLEIQRTEQGDSAMYLCASSSTGTGLGGNEKLFFGSGTQLSVL.

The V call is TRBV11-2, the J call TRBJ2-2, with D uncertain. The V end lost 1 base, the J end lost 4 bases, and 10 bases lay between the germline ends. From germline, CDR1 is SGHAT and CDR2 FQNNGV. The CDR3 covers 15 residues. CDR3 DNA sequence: TGTGCCAGCAGCTTAGGAAGACTGGGCACCGGGGAGCTGTTTTTT. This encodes CASSLGRLGTGELFF. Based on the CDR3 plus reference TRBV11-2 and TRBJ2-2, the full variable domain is EAGVAQSPRYKIIEKRQSVAFWCNPISGHATLYWYQQILGQGPKLLIQFQNNGVVDDSQLPKDRFSAERLKGVDSTLKIQPAKLEDSAVYLCASSLGRLGTGELFFGEGSRLTVL.

The CDR3 DNA sequence: TGCGCCAGCAGCCCGCGACAGGCCAGCTCCTACGAGCAGTACTTC. Amino acids: CASSPRQASSYEQYF. This chain joins TRBV4-1 and TRBJ2-7, with D perhaps TRBD1 (6 bases). The V gene lost 4 bases and the J gene lost 0 bases, with 13 bases spanning the gap. The length of the CDR3 is 15 residues. CDR1 and CDR2 from the germline V gene are MGHRA and YSYEKL.